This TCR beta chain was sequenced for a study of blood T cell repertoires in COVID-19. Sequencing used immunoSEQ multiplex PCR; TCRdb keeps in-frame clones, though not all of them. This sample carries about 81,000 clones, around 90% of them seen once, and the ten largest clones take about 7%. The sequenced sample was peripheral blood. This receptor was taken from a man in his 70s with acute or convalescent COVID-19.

In DNA, the CDR3 is TGCGCCAGCAGCTTAATGGGCAGGGAAGACTCTGAAGCTTTCTTT. It is translated as CASSLMGREDSEAFF. The rearrangement links TRBV5-1 to TRBJ1-1; possible D gene TRBD1, 5 bases. The CDR3 has 15 amino acids. Trimming stripped 2 bases from V and 6 bases from J, with 17 bases between. Germline CDR1 and CDR2: SGHRS and YFSETQ. The full variable domain, completed using reference TRBV5-1 and TRBJ1-1, is KAGVTQTPRYLIKTRGQQVTLSCSPISGHRSVSWYQQTPGQGLQFLFEYFSETQRNKGNFPGRFSGRQFSNSRSEMNVSTLELGDSALYLCASSLMGREDSEAFFGQGTRLTVV.